This entry describes one T cell receptor beta chain. The record originates from a study of blood T cell repertoires in COVID-19. Study information: The origin of the acute and convalescent COVID-19 samples was the United States, Italy and Spain. PBMCs, B-cell-depleted T cells, or T cells were the source of the cDNA or gDNA that made up the material.

In the original workflow: Scientists estimated how many nucleated cells there were by amplifying reference gene primers. Measured with immunoSEQ multiplex PCR; TCRdb has only the in-frame clones, and not every one. V and J calls and clone size come straight from that table; D and trimming were deduced from the DNA. The data hold under 250,000 clones, with around four fifths observed a single time. Germline CDR1 and CDR2: LGHNA and YNFKEQ. This CDR3 region has 14 residues. The V end was cut by 2 bases, the J end by 8 bases, with 13 bases between. Sequencing was performed on peripheral blood. The clonotype comes from a woman aged 45-60 years with acute or convalescent COVID-19. The chain has TRBV4-2 and TRBJ2-1; a possible D gene is TRBD2 (6 bases). The CDR3 nucleotides are TGTGCCAGCAGCCAAAGACTAGGGGCCGATGAGCAGTTCTTC. Its translation is CASSQRLGADEQFF.